Below, one TCR beta chain is given with its context. Its antigen is undetermined. The junction and the germline gene differ at one end; a read error may be behind it. This PCR relied on a set of 60 Vbeta primers and 13 Jbeta primers. Sequencing was performed with immunoSEQ multiplex PCR; in TCRdb, only in-frame clones are kept and a portion is missing. The table lists 100,000 to 150,000 clones, around 77% of them singletons. The data originate from a study of cytomegalovirus exposure and HLA in healthy donors. Study summary: T cells numbering about 179 million yielded 117 million unique TCR beta sequences in an earlier analysis. Study outcomes and limitations: Cytomegalovirus association was assigned to around 150 TCR beta chains. Later analysis identified 15,000 to 20,000 TCR beta sequences associated with HLA alleles, using a false discovery rate threshold of 0.05. The majority of TCR sequences were rare, yet some public TCRs appeared in many donors.

The germline V gene has CDR1 SEHNR and CDR2 FQNEAQ (reference sequence). CDR3 length: 16 amino acids. The specimen sequenced was PBMCs. This TCR derives from a woman aged 35 to 49 in good health and CMV-seropositive. The chain carries TRBV7-9 and TRBJ2-2, with 7 nucleotides matching TRBD1. CDR3 residues: CASSLLGTVNTGKLFF. The CDR3 DNA sequence: TGTGCCAGCAGCTTATTAGGGACAGTAAACACCGGGAAGCTGTTTTTT.